This T cell receptor beta chain was captured in a study of blood T cell repertoires in COVID-19. Looking at the study overall: In each case, the material was cDNA or gDNA derived from T cells, B-cell-depleted T cells, or PBMCs.

Some clones are missing from TCRdb's copy, which holds only in-frame ones; the method was immunoSEQ multiplex PCR. The repertoire holds roughly 150,000 clones, with about 82% as singletons. With regard to this clone: A read error may produce the germline difference seen at one junction end.

Seattle cases were enrolled at active infection and followed longitudinally. Sequenced sample: peripheral blood. This sequence originates from a woman aged 80 or older with COVID-19, enrolled during active disease.

CDR3 loop: CASSPGLAGETQYF. The CDR3 region has the DNA TGTGCTAGCAGCCCCGGACTAGCTGGGGAGACCCAGTACTTC. The rearrangement links TRBV7-7 to TRBJ2-5; 8 bases match TRBD2. The CDR3 extends over 14 amino acids. Germline assignment: CDR1 SSHAT and CDR2 FNYEAQ (reference sequence).